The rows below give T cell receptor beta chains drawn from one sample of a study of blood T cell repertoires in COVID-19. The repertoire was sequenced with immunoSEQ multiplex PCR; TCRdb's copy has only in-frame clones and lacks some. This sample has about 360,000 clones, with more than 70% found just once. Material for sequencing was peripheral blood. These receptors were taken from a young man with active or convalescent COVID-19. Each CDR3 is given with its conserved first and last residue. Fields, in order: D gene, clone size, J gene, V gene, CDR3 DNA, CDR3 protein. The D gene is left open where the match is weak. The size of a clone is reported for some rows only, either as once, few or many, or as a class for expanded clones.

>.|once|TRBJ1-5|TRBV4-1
TGCGCCAGCAGCCATACATACAGGGATCAGCCCCAGCATTTT
CASSHTYRDQPQHF
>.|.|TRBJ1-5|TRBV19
TGTGCCAGTAGTTCTCGGGGGATTGGCAATCAGCCCCAGCATTTT
CASSSRGIGNQPQHF
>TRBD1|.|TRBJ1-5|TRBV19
TGTGCCAGTAGTAGGGACAGGGATCAGCCCCAGCATTTT
CASSRDRDQPQHF
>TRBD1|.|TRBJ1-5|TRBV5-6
TGTGCCAGCAGCAGGGGACAGGGCTATCAGCCCCAGCATTTT
CASSRGQGYQPQHF
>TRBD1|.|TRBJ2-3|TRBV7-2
TGTGCCAGCAGCCTGGGACAGGGCACAGATACGCAGTATTTT
CASSLGQGTDTQYF
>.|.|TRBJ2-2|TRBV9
TGTGCCAGCAGCGGTCGGACCGGGGAGCTGTTTTTT
CASSGRTGELFF
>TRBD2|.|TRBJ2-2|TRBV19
TGTGCCAGTAGCAGGGCCGGGAGGGACACCGGGGAGCTGTTTTTT
CASSRAGRDTGELFF
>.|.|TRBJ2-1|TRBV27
TGTGCCAGCAGTTCCCCCCTCTCGGGGATGAATGAGCAGTTCTTC
CASSSPLSGMNEQFF
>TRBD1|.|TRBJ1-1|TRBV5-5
TGTGCCAGCAGCTTGGAATCTACAGGGGGCACTGAAGCTTTCTTT
CASSLESTGGTEAFF
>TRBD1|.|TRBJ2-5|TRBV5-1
TGCGCCAGCAGCTTCACAGGGGGCGAAGAGACCCAGTACTTC
CASSFTGGEETQYF
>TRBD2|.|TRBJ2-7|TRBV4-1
TGCGCCAGCAGCCAAGTTCCTTGGCGGGGGGGCCGAGGATACGAGCAGTACTTC
CASSQVPWRGGRGYEQYF
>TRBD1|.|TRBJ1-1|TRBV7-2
TGTGCCAGCAGCCCGGACAGGGTAATGGGCACTGAAGCTTTCTTT
CASSPDRVMGTEAFF
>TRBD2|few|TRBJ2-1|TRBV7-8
TGTGCCAGCAGCTCATCTAGCGGGAGTGGGTACAATGAGCAGTTCTTC
CASSSSSGSGYNEQFF
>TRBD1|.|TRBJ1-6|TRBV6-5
TGTGCCAGCAGTCCGACAGGGAACACTTCACCCCTCCACTTT
CASSPTGNTSPLHF
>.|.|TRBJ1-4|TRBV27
TGTGCCAGCAGGACGCGGGGGGTAGGGAAACTGTTTTTT
CASRTRGVGKLFF
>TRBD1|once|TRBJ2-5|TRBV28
TGTGCCAGCAGTACGGGACAGGGGTGGGAGACCCAGTACTTC
CASSTGQGWETQYF
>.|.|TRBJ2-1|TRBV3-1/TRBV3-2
TGTGCCAGCAGCCTCCGAGGCCATGAGCAGTTCTTC
CASSLRGHEQFF
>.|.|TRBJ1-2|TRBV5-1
TGCGCCAGCAGCTTAATCGCCCCCGGACAAACTAACTATGGCTACACCTTC
CASSLIAPGQTNYGYTF
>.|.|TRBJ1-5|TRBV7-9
TGTGCCAGCAGCTTAACAGGCGATAGCAATCAGCCCCAGCATTTT
CASSLTGDSNQPQHF
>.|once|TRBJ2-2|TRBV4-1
TGCGCCAGCAGCCAAGACCGGAGGACCGGGGAGCTGTTTTTT
CASSQDRRTGELFF
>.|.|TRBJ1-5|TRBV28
TGTGCCAGCAGTTCCTCAGACAGGATAAATCAGCCCCAGCATTTT
CASSSSDRINQPQHF
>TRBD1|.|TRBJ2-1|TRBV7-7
TGTGCCAGCAGCCCCTCATCAGGGGGCAATGAGCAGTTCTTC
CASSPSSGGNEQFF
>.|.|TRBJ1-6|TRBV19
TGTGCCAGTCGACCTTGGCAGGGAGGTAATTCACCCCTCCACTTT
CASRPWQGGNSPLHF
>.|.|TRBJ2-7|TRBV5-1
TGCGCCAGCAGCTTGGACCGAGAGGAGCAGTACTTC
CASSLDREEQYF
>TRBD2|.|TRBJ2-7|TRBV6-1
TGTGCCAGCAGTGGCGGGACTAGCGGGACGTGGTACGAGCAGTACTTC
CASSGGTSGTWYEQYF
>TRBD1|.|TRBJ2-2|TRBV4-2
TGTGCCAGCAGCCAAATACCGGGACAGTCCGCCGGGGAGCTGTTTTTT
CASSQIPGQSAGELFF
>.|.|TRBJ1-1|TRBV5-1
TGCGCCAGCAGCTTAAACTCGAACACTGAAGCTTTCTTT
CASSLNSNTEAFF
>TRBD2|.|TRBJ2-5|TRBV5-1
TGCGCCAGCAGCTTGGTCGGGGGGCAAGAGACCCAGTACTTC
CASSLVGGQETQYF
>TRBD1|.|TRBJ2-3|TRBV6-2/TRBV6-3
TGTGCCAGCAGTTACTCGACGGGACAGGGGGTGGGCACAGATACGCAGTATTTT
CASSYSTGQGVGTDTQYF
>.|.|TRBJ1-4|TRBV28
TGTGCCAGCAGCCCCCGGTCGGGGGGCTATAATGAAAAACTGTTTTTT
CASSPRSGGYNEKLFF